What follows are 28 T cell receptor beta chains derived from one specimen sequenced in a study of cytomegalovirus exposure and HLA in healthy donors. Repertoires were generated with immunoSEQ multiplex PCR, while TCRdb's copy carries only in-frame clones and drops some. Among about 180,000 clones, 85% were seen once, and the ten largest hold 15% to 20%. The specimen was PBMCs. These receptors all stem from a man between 18 and 29 years old in good health and CMV-seropositive.

This clone was observed a single time. V gene TRBV6-6 combines with J gene TRBJ1-5; 8 bases match TRBD1. Per the germline V gene, CDR1 is MNHNY and CDR2 is SVGAGI (reference sequence). This CDR3 is built from 13 residues. With 7 bases clipped from V and 4 bases from J, the junction kept 3 bases outside the gene matches. CDR3: CASNRQGNQPQHF. CDR3 DNA sequence: TGTGCCAGCAACAGACAGGGGAATCAGCCCCAGCATTTT.

This chain links TRBV28 with TRBJ1-2; weak D call: TRBD1 (6 bases). The germline gives CDR1 MDHEN, CDR2 SYDVKM. This CDR3 region has 13 residues. Trimming pared 4 bases from V and 4 bases from J, leaving 10 bases between. The CDR3 region is CASSYGQRYGYTF. CDR3 sequence (DNA): TGTGCCAGCAGTTATGGACAGCGCTATGGCTACACCTTC.

V usage is TRBV6-5 and J usage is TRBJ1-2, with 8 nucleotides matching TRBD1. The J segment lost 3 bases and the V segment lost 2 bases, leaving 5 bases of the junction unmatched. The germline gives CDR1 MNHEY, CDR2 SVGAGI. This CDR3 is 15 amino acids long. CDR3 loop: CASSYTRGQDYGYTF. CDR3 in DNA: TGTGCCAGCAGTTACACCAGGGGGCAGGACTATGGCTACACCTTC.

V usage is TRBV7-3 and J usage is TRBJ2-5; D unclear. Trimming stripped 0 bases from V and 2 bases from J, with 7 bases between. Germline V lookup: CDR1 SGHTA, CDR2 FQGTGA. The CDR3 sequence is 14 residues long. CDR3 nucleotides: TGTGCCAGCAGCTTAACCCAGAATCAAGAGACCCAGTACTTC. Translated, it gives CASSLTQNQETQYF.

This clone has more than one count but fewer than ten. This chain joins TRBV6-1 and TRBJ1-6; D is unresolved. This CDR3 region has 14 residues. Trimming took off 3 bases at V and 7 bases at J, with 10 bases between the two ends. Germline loops: CDR1 MNHNS, CDR2 SASEGT. The CDR3 region has the DNA TGTGCCAGCAGTGATTCTCGGTGGAATTCACCCCTCCACTTT. It specifies CASSDSRWNSPLHF.

V usage is TRBV6-5 and J usage is TRBJ2-1; D perhaps matches TRBD1 (5 bases). CDR3 length: 14 amino acids. CDR1 is MNHEY and CDR2 is SVGAGI in the germline V gene. The V and J ends lost 5 bases and 10 bases respectively, with 18 bases between them. The CDR3 sequence: CASSTGFRAKEQFF. For the CDR3, the DNA is TGTGCCAGCAGTACCGGCTTCAGGGCCAAAGAGCAGTTCTTC.

This chain links TRBV13 with TRBJ1-2, with 8 bases fitting TRBD1. Trimming cost V 5 bases and J 6 bases; bases outside gene matches: 5. The CDR3 is 13 residues long. The germline gives CDR1 PRHDT, CDR2 FYEKMQ (reference sequence). CDR3 bases: TGTGCCAGCAGCACCAGGGGGCGGAATGGCTACACCTTC. Amino acid sequence: CASSTRGRNGYTF.

J is TRBJ2-1 and V is TRBV14, with a possible D match to TRBD2 (6 bases). The CDR3 spans 13 residues. CDR1 and CDR2 from the germline V gene are SGHDN and FVKESK. The V and J ends lost 1 base and 6 bases respectively, with 7 bases between them. As DNA, the CDR3 is TGTGCCAGCAGCCAAGCCGGGGGCAATGAGCAGTTCTTC. Residues: CASSQAGGNEQFF.

This chain joins TRBV4-1 and TRBJ2-7; TRBD1 matches at 9 bases. The V gene's germline CDR1 is MGHRA and CDR2 YSYEKL. The ends lost 1 base at V and 1 base at J; junction bases unmatched: 2. The CDR3 sequence is 15 residues long. DNA of the CDR3: TGCGCCAGCAGCCAAGGACAGGGGGTGTCCTACGAGCAGTACTTC. Protein product: CASSQGQGVSYEQYF.

The chain is built from TRBV13 and TRBJ2-5; possibly TRBD1 for D (7 bases). V was shortened by 1 base and J by 5 bases, with 11 bases between the two germline ends. The CDR3 covers 14 residues. Germline V lookup: CDR1 PRHDT, CDR2 FYEKMQ (reference sequence). The CDR3 reads CASSLDAGGETQYF. CDR3 nucleotide sequence: TGTGCCAGCAGCTTAGACGCAGGGGGGGAGACCCAGTACTTC.

The chain uses TRBV5-1 and TRBJ1-2; D gene ambiguous. The CDR3 consists of 12 residues. Germline CDR1 is SGHRS and CDR2 is YFSETQ. V was pared by 4 bases and J by 10 bases, with 14 bases between. CDR3 loop: CASSPDGKHYTF. Here the CDR3 DNA reads TGCGCCAGCAGCCCCGACGGGAAACACTACACCTTC.

The chain uses TRBV9 and TRBJ2-1; the match to TRBD2 covers 10 bases. Looked up from germline, CDR1 is SGDLS and CDR2 is YYNGEE. The CDR3 contains 21 residues. The V gene end was trimmed by 3 bases and the J gene end by 0 bases; junction bases not matched to a gene: 18. CDR3 nucleotides: TGTGCCAGCAGCGCGAAACAAGGGCTAGCGGGAGATTTCGGCTCCTACAATGAGCAGTTCTTC. Translation gives CASSAKQGLAGDFGSYNEQFF.

The chain couples TRBV5-8 to TRBJ1-1; 7 bases are a match to TRBD1. The CDR3 is made up of 13 amino acids. With V trimmed by 4 bases and J by 10 bases, 10 bases remained unmatched. The V gene's germline CDR1 is SGHTS and CDR2 YDEGEE. The CDR3 spells CASSNRQGARAFF. As DNA, the CDR3 is TGTGCCAGCAGCAACCGACAGGGCGCGAGAGCTTTCTTT.

V gene TRBV5-1 combines with J gene TRBJ2-3, with 9 positions matching TRBD1. The CDR3 sequence is 18 residues long. The ends lost 4 bases at V and 2 bases at J; junction bases unmatched: 14. Germline lookup yields CDR1 SGHRS and CDR2 YFSETQ. Here the CDR3 reads CASSPTGGAGIFTDTQYF. The CDR3 DNA reads TGCGCCAGCAGCCCCACAGGGGGCGCGGGGATCTTCACAGATACGCAGTATTTT.

This rearrangement joins TRBV2 to TRBJ1-2; the match to TRBD1 covers 8 bases. This CDR3 is built from 13 residues. Germline CDR1 is SNHLY and CDR2 is FYNNEI. Germline trimming cut 4 bases from V and 8 bases from J; bases unmatched to any gene: 6. The DNA of the CDR3 is TGTGCCAGCAGTGGACAGGGGCCGGGCGGCTACACCTTC. Translated: CASSGQGPGGYTF.

The genes are TRBV7-2 and TRBJ2-7; no reliable D call. V dropped 5 bases and J dropped 5 bases, with 10 bases sitting between them. CDR3 length: 12 residues. Germline V gene lookup returns CDR1 SGHTA and CDR2 FQGNSA. The CDR3 loop is CASSPRLHEQYF. In DNA, the CDR3 is TGTGCCAGCAGCCCGCGGTTGCACGAGCAGTACTTC.

The chain recombines TRBV5-1 with TRBJ2-5, with D perhaps matching TRBD2 (5 bases). The CDR3 runs 15 residues. V lost 4 bases and J 2 bases, leaving 15 bases between the germline ends. The germline V gene encodes CDR1 SGHRS and CDR2 YFSETQ. Here the CDR3 reads CASSPFARDQETQYF. DNA of the CDR3: TGCGCCAGCAGCCCCTTCGCGAGGGATCAAGAGACCCAGTACTTC.

The chain uses TRBV5-1 and TRBJ2-2, with a tentative D call TRBD1 (7 bases). This CDR3 contains 13 residues. Germline assignment: CDR1 SGHRS and CDR2 YFSETQ. V dropped 7 bases and J dropped 7 bases, with 14 bases sitting between them. The CDR3 reads CASSQGEVGELFF. In nucleotides, the CDR3 is TGCGCCAGCTCTCAGGGGGAGGTCGGGGAGCTGTTTTTT.

As regards this clone: The same CDR3 is also encoded by other DNA sequences in this sample. This chain links TRBV27 with TRBJ2-7; D possibly corresponds to TRBD1 (5 bases). V lost 0 bases, J lost 4 bases, and 10 bases lay in between. Per the germline V gene, CDR1 is MNHEY and CDR2 is SMNVEV (reference sequence). The CDR3 extends over 14 amino acids. The CDR3 reads CASSLSRQGYEQYF. The CDR3 DNA is TGTGCCAGCAGTTTATCGAGGCAGGGTTACGAGCAGTACTTC.

The chain combines TRBV28 with TRBJ2-7; a weak D match, TRBD2 (7 bases). The CDR3 extends over 14 amino acids. From germline, CDR1 is MDHEN and CDR2 SYDVKM. The V gene lost 7 bases and the J gene lost 5 bases, with 18 bases spanning the gap. CDR3 sequence: CASIHRGGLDEQYF. In nucleotides, the CDR3 is TGTGCCAGCATCCATAGGGGGGGCCTAGACGAGCAGTACTTC.

V is TRBV5-6 and J is TRBJ1-4; D might be TRBD1 (6 bases). Trimming left V 3 bases short and J 3 bases short, with 9 bases between. Germline values: CDR1 SGHDT, CDR2 YYEEEE. The CDR3 runs 14 residues. The CDR3 coding sequence is TGTGCCAGCAGCTCCGGGACATCTAATGAAAAACTGTTTTTT. Its translation: CASSSGTSNEKLFF.

The chain links TRBV2 to TRBJ1-2; a possible D gene is TRBD1 (5 bases). Deletions cut 6 bases from V and 9 bases from J, with 11 bases between. Germline-derived CDR1 and CDR2 are SNHLY and FYNNEI. The CDR3 consists of 11 residues. The CDR3 is CASRDRTSYTF. CDR3 bases: TGTGCCAGCAGGGACCGGACAAGCTACACCTTC. Complete variable domain (other parts from reference TRBV2 and TRBJ1-2): EPEVTQTPSHQVTQMGQEVILRCVPISNHLYFYWYRQILGQKVEFLVSFYNNEISEKSEIFDDQFSVERPDGSNFTLKIRSTKLEDSAMYFCASRDRTSYTFGSGTRLTVV.

In its sample, this clone was seen a few times. This chain connects TRBV28 to TRBJ2-7, with TRBD2 as a possible D gene (5 bases). The germline V gene has CDR1 MDHEN and CDR2 SYDVKM. Between the trimmed V and J ends, which lost 6 bases and 0 bases, there was a span of 12 bases. This CDR3 has 14 residues. CDR3 DNA: TGTGCCAGCAGGACTACACGGAGCTCCTACGAGCAGTACTTC. Protein sequence: CASRTTRSSYEQYF.

The chain carries TRBV7-9 and TRBJ2-7, with 11 bases lining up with TRBD2. The CDR3 spans 15 residues. Germline V gene lookup returns CDR1 SEHNR and CDR2 FQNEAQ (reference sequence). J gave up 2 bases and V 6 bases, and 6 bases lay outside the gene matches. The CDR3 region has the DNA TGTGCCAGCAGAAATCATAGCGGGGGGGCCTACGAGCAGTACTTC. Translated, it gives CASRNHSGGAYEQYF.

The chain is built from TRBV2 and TRBJ2-7; 14 bases agree with TRBD2. V lost 6 bases, J lost 6 bases, and 10 bases stayed unmatched. From germline, CDR1 is SNHLY and CDR2 FYNNEI. The CDR3 has 16 residues. The CDR3 DNA reads TGTGCCAGCAGGACTAGCGGGAGGGCCTCGGAAAGCGAGCAGTACTTC. Translating it yields CASRTSGRASESEQYF.

The V gene is TRBV2, the J gene TRBJ2-2, with TRBD2 identical over 8 bases. The ends lost 4 bases at V and 8 bases at J; junction bases unmatched: 0. Germline V CDR1 and CDR2: SNHLY, FYNNEI. The CDR3 totals 12 residues. The DNA of the CDR3 is TGTGCCAGCAGTGGACTAGCGGGGGAGCTGTTTTTT. It translates to CASSGLAGELFF.

The chain links TRBV6-6 to TRBJ2-1; D is unclear. The ends were cut back, 4 bases at V and 6 bases at J, with 10 bases in the middle. The germline CDR1 and CDR2 sequences are MNHNY and SVGAGI (reference sequence). The CDR3 extends over 13 amino acids. CDR3: CASSFTTSNEQFF. The CDR3 DNA follows: TGTGCCAGCAGTTTTACTACGAGCAATGAGCAGTTCTTC.

This clone appeared once. This chain links TRBV30 with TRBJ1-2; TRBD1 agrees at 9 bases. CDR1 and CDR2 (germline): GTSNPN, SVGIG (reference sequence). V was clipped by 3 bases and J by 4 bases; unmatched bases: 15. The CDR3 is 17 amino acids. As DNA, the CDR3 is TGTGCCTGGAGAGCAAACCCCCGGGACAGGGTTGGCTATGGCTACACCTTC. This encodes CAWRANPRDRVGYGYTF.